The 18 T cell receptor beta chains given below trace back to one sample, sequenced in a study of OX40 agonist ivuxolimab in advanced cancers. Sequencing used immunoSEQ multiplex PCR; TCRdb keeps in-frame clones, though not all of them. Here the sample spans approximately 87,000 clones, under 95% being singletons. Material: CD4+ or CD8+ T cells sorted from blood, obtained in a trial of the OX40 agonist ivuxolimab. Every receptor here comes from an adult with an advanced solid tumor such as melanoma, head and neck, liver or kidney cancer.

The V gene is TRBV5-6, the J gene TRBJ1-2, with TRBD1 matching 7 bases. CDR1 and CDR2 from the germline V gene are SGHDT and YYEEEE. CDR3 length equals 14 residues. With V trimmed by 2 bases and J by 7 bases, 8 bases remained unmatched. The CDR3 DNA reads as TGTGCCAGCAGCTTACCTGACAGGGTGAGTGGCTACACCTTC. Its protein is CASSLPDRVSGYTF.

This rearrangement joins TRBV5-1 to TRBJ1-1; a possible D gene is TRBD1 (6 bases). Per germline, CDR1 SGHRS and CDR2 YFSETQ. V lost 7 bases, J lost 6 bases, and 10 bases lay in between. The CDR3 runs to 11 residues. The CDR3 protein is CASRGGPEAFF. CDR3 in DNA: TGCGCCAGCCGCGGGGGGCCTGAAGCTTTCTTT.

The chain combines TRBV30 with TRBJ2-3; possibly TRBD1 or TRBD2 for D (5 bases each). Trimming took 3 bases from V and 0 from J, leaving 22 bases between them. Germline CDR1 and CDR2: GTSNPN and SVGIG (reference sequence). The CDR3 is 18 amino acids. The CDR3 spells CAWSTAAGSVRSTDTQYF. Here the CDR3 DNA reads TGTGCCTGGAGCACGGCGGCAGGGAGCGTGCGGAGCACAGATACGCAGTATTTT. Variable domain in full (rest from reference TRBV30 and TRBJ2-3): SQTIHQWPATLVQPVGSPLSLECTVEGTSNPNLYWYRQAAGRGLQLLFYSVGIGQISSEVPQNLSASRPQDRQFILSSKKLLLSDSGFYLCAWSTAAGSVRSTDTQYFGPGTRLTVL.

The J gene is TRBJ2-7, the V gene TRBV5-4; TRBD2 matches 13 bases. CDR1 SGHNT and CDR2 YYREEE come from the germline V gene (reference sequence). The V segment lost 3 bases and the J segment 6 bases; nucleotides outside the gene matches: 6. This CDR3 comprises 15 residues. CDR3: CASSYGLAGAVEQYF. As DNA, the CDR3 is TGTGCCAGCAGCTACGGACTAGCGGGAGCAGTCGAGCAGTACTTC.

This chain's CDR3 is CASDLGGRGTDTQYF. CDR3 nucleotides: TGTGCCAGCGACTTAGGCGGGCGGGGCACAGATACGCAGTATTTT. V gene TRBV2 combines with J gene TRBJ2-3; TRBD2 might be the D (5 bases). Per the germline V gene, CDR1 is SNHLY and CDR2 is FYNNEI. The CDR3 is 15 residues long. The V end lost 8 bases, the J end lost 1 base, and 16 bases lay between the germline ends. Full variable domain (remainder filled in from reference TRBV2 and TRBJ2-3): EPEVTQTPSHQVTQMGQEVILRCVPISNHLYFYWYRQILGQKVEFLVSFYNNEISEKSEIFDDQFSVERPDGSNFTLKIRSTKLEDSAMYFCASDLGGRGTDTQYFGPGTRLTVL.

The rearrangement links TRBV30 to TRBJ2-1; 11 bases fit TRBD2. This CDR3 has 14 residues. From germline, CDR1 is GTSNPN and CDR2 SVGIG (reference sequence). V shed 3 bases, J shed 8 bases, and the junction held 6 bases outside the gene matches. The DNA of the CDR3 is TGTGCCTGGAGACTAGCGGGAGCTATAGATGAGCAGTTCTTC. This gives the protein CAWRLAGAIDEQFF.

The chain couples TRBV5-1 to TRBJ2-5, with a possible D match to TRBD1 (6 bases). The CDR3 contains 16 residues. Germline lookup yields CDR1 SGHRS and CDR2 YFSETQ. The V end lost 6 bases, the J end lost 1 base, and 19 bases lay between the germline ends. The CDR3 sequence is CASNVGTGTFQETQYF. CDR3 DNA: TGCGCCAGCAATGTGGGTACTGGGACATTCCAAGAGACCCAGTACTTC.

The chain joins TRBV29-1 to TRBJ1-2, with 7 bases identical to TRBD1. CDR3 size: 13 residues. V shed 2 bases and J 4 bases; nucleotides not matched to a gene: 4. The V gene's germline CDR1 is SQVTM and CDR2 ANQGSEA. As DNA, the CDR3 is TGCAGCGTTGAAAAGGGACAGTCCTATGGCTACACCTTC. Protein product: CSVEKGQSYGYTF.

This chain connects TRBV11-3 to TRBJ1-1, with D unclear. This CDR3 region has 13 residues. The germline V and J ends were trimmed by 2 bases and 3 bases, with 7 bases remaining between them. The germline gives CDR1 SGHNT, CDR2 YENEEA. This CDR3 reads CASSLYRDTEAFF. CDR3 bases: TGTGCCAGCAGCTTATACCGGGACACTGAAGCTTTCTTT.

The rearrangement joins TRBV7-2 to TRBJ2-2; D gene unclear. The V end was cut by 4 bases, the J end by 3 bases, with 9 bases between. CDR1 is SGHTA, CDR2 FQGNSA, per germline. The CDR3 contains 14 residues. The CDR3 loop reads CASSSRRDTGELFF. CDR3 nucleotide sequence: TGTGCCAGCAGCTCCCGACGGGACACCGGGGAGCTGTTTTTT.

This chain joins TRBV30 and TRBJ2-3, with 7 bases lining up with TRBD2. The trim removed 2 bases at V and 3 bases at J, leaving 8 bases unmatched. The CDR3 is made up of 15 amino acids. Germline CDR1 and CDR2: GTSNPN and SVGIG (reference sequence). This CDR3 reads CAWSFRGRITDTQYF. CDR3 nucleotide sequence: TGTGCCTGGAGTTTCCGCGGGAGAATAACAGATACGCAGTATTTT. Full variable domain (rest looked up from reference TRBV30 and TRBJ2-3): SQTIHQWPATLVQPVGSPLSLECTVEGTSNPNLYWYRQAAGRGLQLLFYSVGIGQISSEVPQNLSASRPQDRQFILSSKKLLLSDSGFYLCAWSFRGRITDTQYFGPGTRLTVL.

J is TRBJ2-1 and V is TRBV30; D not certain. Looked up from germline, CDR1 is GTSNPN and CDR2 is SVGIG (reference sequence). V lost 1 base and J 4 bases, leaving 11 bases between the germline ends. This CDR3 is built from 14 residues. CDR3 sequence: CAWSAGRQYNEQFF. In nucleotides, the CDR3 is TGTGCCTGGAGTGCAGGTCGGCAATACAATGAGCAGTTCTTC.

This chain uses TRBV28 with TRBJ1-3; D ambiguous. Germline lookup yields CDR1 MDHEN and CDR2 SYDVKM. The CDR3 loop spans 15 amino acids. The V and J ends lost 2 bases and 3 bases respectively, with 11 bases between them. The CDR3 nucleotides read TGTGCCAGCAGTTTAGCCCCGACTGATGGAAACACCATATATTTT. Translated: CASSLAPTDGNTIYF.

The CDR3 sequence is CASSRTAHNEQFF. The CDR3 nucleotides are TGTGCCAGCAGCCGGACGGCCCACAATGAGCAGTTCTTC. The rearrangement uses TRBV11-3 and TRBJ2-1; unclear D gene. Germline CDR1 SGHNT, CDR2 YENEEA. This CDR3 is built from 13 residues. Trimming took 5 bases from V and 5 from J, leaving 10 bases between them. The whole variable domain, filled in from reference TRBV11-3 and TRBJ2-1, reads EAGVVQSPRYKIIEKKQPVAFWCNPISGHNTLYWYLQNLGQGPELLIRYENEEAVDDSQLPKDRFSAERLKGVDSTLKIQPAELGDSAVYLCASSRTAHNEQFFGPGTRLTVL.

The CDR3 DNA reads as TGTGCCAGCTCACCACAGTCGTCCGCGCGGTACAATGAGCAGTTCTTC. Amino acid sequence: CASSPQSSARYNEQFF. The chain combines TRBV18 with TRBJ2-1, with D uncertain. CDR1 is KGHSH, CDR2 LQKENI, per germline. The V and J ends lost 1 base and 4 bases respectively, with 14 bases between them. This CDR3 spans 16 amino acids. The full variable domain, in which reference TRBV18 and TRBJ2-1 provide the parts outside the CDR3, is NAGVMQNPRHLVRRRGQEARLRCSPMKGHSHVYWYRQLPEEGLKFMVYLQKENIIDESGMPKERFSAEFPKEGPSILRIQQVVRGDSAAYFCASSPQSSARYNEQFFGPGTRLTVL.

The V gene is TRBV27, the J gene TRBJ2-4, with D perhaps being TRBD1 or TRBD2 (5 bases each). Per germline, CDR1 MNHEY and CDR2 SMNVEV (reference sequence). The CDR3 loop spans 15 amino acids. Trimming stripped 0 bases from V and 2 bases from J, with 8 bases between. The CDR3 spells CASSLSRETKNIQYF. The CDR3 coding sequence is TGTGCCAGCAGTTTATCCAGGGAGACCAAAAACATTCAGTACTTC.

The chain couples TRBV5-1 to TRBJ2-1; 13 bases align to TRBD2. V lost 2 bases, J lost 5 bases, and 10 bases stayed unmatched. The CDR3 loop spans 18 amino acids. The germline CDR1 and CDR2 sequences are SGHRS and YFSETQ. The CDR3 here is CASSLRTSGSTSNNEQFF. DNA of the CDR3: TGCGCCAGCAGCTTAAGGACTAGCGGGAGTACCAGTAACAATGAGCAGTTCTTC.

Comment on this clone: The same CDR3 arises from other DNA sequences in this sample as well. This chain links TRBV20-1 with TRBJ2-5, with D unresolved. Germline V gene data show CDR1 as DFQATT and CDR2 as SNEGSKA (reference sequence). The length of the CDR3 is 11 residues. Trimming shortened V by 3 bases and J by 1 base, and 3 bases separated the two germline ends. The CDR3 DNA reads TGCAGTGCTAGCACCCAAGAGACCCAGTACTTC. Its translation: CSASTQETQYF.